The subject of this entry is one T cell receptor (beta chain). Per the study methods: Counts of nucleated cells, estimated from reference gene primer amplification, were obtained. Assay used: immunoSEQ multiplex PCR; TCRdb lists only in-frame clones, some missing. V, J and clone size are those of that table, while D and trimming were read from the DNA. The sample contains 240,000 or so clones, approximately 87% of which appear only once. The source of the sample is a study of blood T cell repertoires in COVID-19. Overall study context: Samples of COVID-19 (acute and convalescent) were obtained from the United States, Italy and Spain. Nucleic acid was either cDNA or gDNA, and it came from T cells, B-cell-depleted T cells, or PBMCs.

The sequenced sample was peripheral blood. The TCR originated in a man aged 55 to 70 with acute or convalescent COVID-19.

This CDR3 is CASSYSGSRRVWGYTF. CDR3 coding DNA: TGTGCCAGCAGTTACTCCGGCAGCCGGCGGGTGTGGGGCTACACCTTC. The chain joins TRBV6-2 or TRBV6-3 to TRBJ1-2; the D is unclear. Trimming took off 0 bases at V and 8 bases at J, with 19 bases between the two ends. The CDR3 totals 16 residues. Germline-derived CDR1 and CDR2 are MNHEY and SVGEGT.